A selection of T cell receptor beta chains follows, all from one sample in a study of beta chain features in type 1 diabetes. This table comes from immunoSEQ multiplex PCR, and its TCRdb copy is limited to in-frame clones, with some not included. The table has about 660,000 clones, over 12% seen once. The material sequenced was naive CD4+ T cells from blood. The receptors derive from a man younger than 30 with type 1 diabetes. CDR3s include the opening cysteine and the closing phenylalanine or tryptophan. D genes are given only for firm matches. Clone sizes are given selectively: once, few, many, or a class where the clone is expanded.

>TRBJ2-7|TRBV25-1|.|TRBD1
CASRTDRAPYEQYF
TGTGCCAGCAGGACGGACAGGGCGCCCTACGAGCAGTACTTC
>TRBJ2-3|TRBV30|few|.
CAWSEGRSTDTQYF
TGTGCCTGGAGTGAAGGTCGAAGCACAGATACGCAGTATTTT
>TRBJ2-4|TRBV29-1|few|.
CSVVPLLNGGLKNIQYF
TGCAGCGTTGTACCCCTCCTTAATGGTGGGCTCAAAAACATTCAGTACTTC
>TRBJ1-2|TRBV30|.|TRBD1
CAWSVLGTGVIGYTF
TGTGCCTGGAGTGTACTCGGGACAGGGGTAATTGGCTACACCTTC
>TRBJ2-7|TRBV7-3|.|TRBD1
CASSQGQGLYEQYF
TGTGCCAGCAGCCAAGGACAGGGTCTGTACGAGCAGTACTTC
>TRBJ2-3|TRBV29-1|few|.
CSAVTGYIADTQYF
TGCAGCGCTGTGACAGGCTATATCGCGGATACGCAGTATTTT
>TRBJ2-7|TRBV15|few|.
CATSRDSYEQYF
TGTGCCACCAGCAGGGACAGCTACGAGCAGTACTTC
>TRBJ2-2|TRBV6-5|.|TRBD2
CASTLGGWHTGELFF
TGTGCCAGCACCCTGGGGGGGTGGCACACCGGGGAGCTGTTTTTT
>TRBJ2-6|TRBV21-1|few|.
CASTFPSSGANVLTF
TGTGCCAGCACCTTTCCAAGCTCTGGGGCCAACGTCCTGACTTTC
>TRBJ2-6|TRBV7-2|few|TRBD2
CASRLAYGANVLTF
TGTGCCAGCCGACTAGCTTACGGGGCCAACGTCCTGACTTTC
>TRBJ1-4|TRBV27|few|.
CASSLESSSGTGSEKLFF
TGTGCCAGCAGTTTAGAGAGTTCTTCCGGGACGGGGAGTGAAAAACTGTTTTTT
>TRBJ2-3|TRBV9|few|TRBD2
CASSVLGGGRGDTQYF
TGTGCCAGCAGCGTACTAGGCGGGGGAAGAGGAGATACGCAGTATTTT
>TRBJ2-4|TRBV9|.|.
CASSQEVLAKNIQYF
TGTGCCAGCAGTCAGGAGGTACTAGCCAAAAACATTCAGTACTTC
>TRBJ1-4|TRBV7-2|few|.
CASSIRGGDELFF
TGTGCCAGCAGCATCCGGGGCGGAGACGAGCTGTTTTTT
>TRBJ2-2|TRBV19|.|.
CASSSLFSPGELFF
TGTGCCAGTAGCTCCCTATTTTCTCCTGGGGAGCTGTTTTTT
>TRBJ2-7|TRBV5-1|few|TRBD2
CASSATSGQSYEQYF
TGCGCCAGCAGCGCGACTAGCGGGCAGTCCTACGAGCAGTACTTC
>TRBJ2-5|TRBV6-5|few|.
CASRRKRGIETQYF
TGTGCCAGCAGAAGAAAGAGGGGGATCGAGACCCAGTACTTC
>TRBJ2-3|TRBV10-3|.|TRBD2
CAISDFTSGRTDTQYF
TGTGCCATCAGTGATTTTACTAGCGGCCGCACAGATACGCAGTATTTT
>TRBJ2-4|TRBV10-1|once|.
CASSDQKNIQYF
TGCGCCAGCAGTGATCAGAAAAACATTCAGTACTTC
>TRBJ2-3|TRBV7-2|few|TRBD2
CASRSQGGGALSTQYF
TGTGCCAGCAGGTCTCAAGGCGGGGGGGCTTTGAGTACGCAGTATTTT
>TRBJ2-2|TRBV14|.|TRBD2
CASSQVGGSVTGELFF
TGTGCCAGCAGCCAAGTCGGCGGGAGTGTTACCGGGGAGCTGTTTTTT
>TRBJ1-6|TRBV5-6|few|.
CASSLARGDSPLHF
TGTGCCAGCAGCTTGGCCAGGGGAGATTCACCCCTCCACTTT
>TRBJ2-5|TRBV7-2|few|.
CASSRDRFQETQYF
TGTGCCAGCAGCAGAGATAGATTCCAAGAGACCCAGTACTTC
>TRBJ2-7|TRBV29-1|.|TRBD2
CSADSGEVHEQYF
TGCAGCGCCGACAGCGGGGAGGTCCACGAGCAGTACTTC
>TRBJ2-3|TRBV6-5|few|.
CASSPRYPATDTQYF
TGTGCCAGCAGCCCAAGATACCCCGCCACAGATACGCAGTATTTT
>TRBJ2-5|TRBV7-9|.|.
CASGGETQYF
TGTGCCAGCGGCGGAGAGACCCAGTACTTC
>TRBJ1-1|TRBV7-2|few|TRBD1
CASSISGTAYNTEAFF
TGTGCCAGCAGCATATCCGGGACAGCCTATAACACTGAAGCTTTCTTT
>TRBJ2-1|TRBV6-5|few|.
CASRPSAYNEQFF
TGTGCCAGCAGACCTAGCGCTTACAATGAGCAGTTCTTC
>TRBJ1-3|TRBV30|few|TRBD1
CAWSVLDRVLNTIYF
TGTGCCTGGAGTGTACTGGACAGGGTACTAAACACCATATATTTT
>TRBJ2-5|TRBV30|few|.
CAFRDGNQETQYF
TGTGCCTTCCGGGACGGAAACCAAGAGACCCAGTACTTC
>TRBJ1-3|TRBV10-2|few|.
CATGGWEDGNTIYF
TGCGCCACCGGTGGTTGGGAAGATGGAAACACCATATATTTT
>TRBJ2-4|TRBV6-1|few|.
CASSEALRVAKNIQYF
TGTGCCAGCAGTGAAGCGTTGCGGGTGGCCAAAAACATTCAGTACTTC
>TRBJ2-3|TRBV4-1|.|TRBD1
CASSPRQGGDTQYF
TGCGCCAGCAGCCCAAGACAGGGTGGAGATACGCAGTATTTT
>TRBJ2-7|TRBV30|few|TRBD1
CAWSRMGTGAYEQYF
TGTGCCTGGAGTCGGATGGGGACAGGGGCCTACGAGCAGTACTTC
>TRBJ2-3|TRBV28|few|TRBD2
CASGLAGTDTQYF
TGTGCCAGCGGGCTAGCGGGAACCGATACGCAGTATTTT
>TRBJ2-3|TRBV11-3|.|.
CASSYWGAF
TGTGCCAGCTCCTATTGGGGGGCGTTT
>TRBJ2-3|TRBV2|.|TRBD1
CAFRDSLTDTQYF
TGTGCCTTCCGGGACAGCCTCACAGATACGCAGTATTTT
>TRBJ1-1|TRBV19|few|.
CASSIGSGNTEAFF
TGTGCCAGTAGTATAGGAAGCGGGAACACTGAAGCTTTCTTT
>TRBJ2-3|TRBV9|few|TRBD2
CASSVLAESTDTQYF
TGTGCCAGCAGCGTTCTAGCGGAAAGCACAGATACGCAGTATTTT
>TRBJ2-5|TRBV6-5|.|.
CASSYPGEETQYF
TGTGCCAGCAGTTACCCTGGGGAGGAGACCCAGTACTTC
>TRBJ2-7|TRBV6-1|.|TRBD2
CASTGLAGGYEQYF
TGTGCCAGCACCGGACTAGCGGGAGGATACGAGCAGTACTTC
>TRBJ2-4|TRBV30|.|.
CAWSGGYAKNIQYF
TGTGCCTGGAGCGGGGGCTATGCCAAAAACATTCAGTACTTC
>TRBJ1-6|TRBV5-5|.|TRBD1
CASTPRDRGMGNSPLHF
TGTGCCAGTACCCCCCGGGACAGGGGAATGGGAAATTCACCCCTCCACTTT